Reported below is one TCR beta chain. This entry comes from a study of control samples from healthy donors and cancer patients. Assay: immunoSEQ multiplex PCR; the TCRdb copy retains only in-frame clones and omits some. Here the sample spans about 130,000 clones, about nine tenths being singletons. Sequenced: blood. This sequence was found in a man between 18 and 29 years old in good health.

The CDR3 spells CASSQGLLSGGDSYEQYF. In nucleotides, the CDR3 is TGCGCCAGCAGCCAAGGTCTCCTAAGCGGGGGGGACTCCTACGAGCAGTACTTC. The rearrangement links TRBV4-1 to TRBJ2-7; TRBD2 matches 10 bases. This CDR3 contains 18 residues. Germline V CDR1 and CDR2: MGHRA, YSYEKL. V gave up 1 base and J gave up 0 bases; unmatched junction bases: 9.